The 22 T cell receptor beta chains in this list originate from one sample, sequenced in a study of STAT5B mutations in CD4+ large granular lymphocyte leukemia. Sequenced by immunoSEQ multiplex PCR; TCRdb stores in-frame clones only, minus some. The sample carries over 30,000 clones, 80% to 90% recorded once. The source material was CD4+ T cells from blood buffy coats. Every receptor here comes from a human donor in good health.

V usage is TRBV10-3 and J usage is TRBJ2-1, with 7 bases aligning to TRBD2. Germline V gives CDR1 ENHRY, CDR2 SYGVKD. This CDR3 has 15 residues. Trimming took 0 bases from V and 5 from J; bases not matched to a gene: 4. CDR3 residues: CAISESVGTNNEQFF. CDR3 coding DNA: TGTGCCATCAGTGAGTCAGTTGGGACTAACAATGAGCAGTTCTTC.

V usage is TRBV6-6 and J usage is TRBJ1-6; D is undetermined. The CDR3 is made up of 12 amino acids. Germline V lookup: CDR1 MNHNY, CDR2 SVGAGI (reference sequence). V lost 6 bases and J lost 10, with 10 bases in between. CDR3 coding DNA: TGTGCCAGCAGCCAATTTTCCTCACCCCTCCACTTT. Translated, it gives CASSQFSSPLHF.

The chain couples TRBV9 to TRBJ2-1; TRBD2 agrees at 11 bases. The germline V gene has CDR1 SGDLS and CDR2 YYNGEE. Trimming at V came to 4 bases and at J to 4 bases, leaving 4 bases not matched to a gene. The CDR3 runs 15 residues. The CDR3 DNA reads as TGTGCCAGCAGCCCGGGACTAGCGGATTACAATGAGCAGTTCTTC. Translated, it gives CASSPGLADYNEQFF. The full variable domain, rest sourced from reference TRBV9 and TRBJ2-1, is DSGVTQTPKHLITATGQRVTLRCSPRSGDLSVYWYQQSLDQGLQFLIQYYNGEERAKGNILERFSAQQFPDLHSELNLSSLELGDSALYFCASSPGLADYNEQFFGPGTRLTVL.

In nucleotides, the CDR3 is TGTGCCAGCAGCCCGACAGGGGCGCACACTGAAGCTTTCTTT. This gives the protein CASSPTGAHTEAFF. The gene calls are TRBV5-6 and TRBJ1-1; TRBD1 matches 8 bases. The V gene's germline CDR1 is SGHDT and CDR2 YYEEEE. With 4 bases clipped from V and 3 bases from J, the junction kept 5 bases outside the gene matches. The CDR3 is made up of 14 amino acids.

This clone has a handful of counts. This chain joins TRBV5-1 and TRBJ2-2, with D perhaps TRBD2 (6 bases). This CDR3 contains 15 residues. Deletions cut 3 bases from V and 1 base from J, with 10 bases between. The V gene's germline CDR1 is SGHRS and CDR2 YFSETQ. The CDR3 DNA sequence: TGCGCCAGCAGCTCCGGGACTCTGAACACCGGGGAGCTGTTTTTT. It is translated as CASSSGTLNTGELFF.

The chain joins TRBV7-8 to TRBJ2-7; weak D call: TRBD2 (5 bases). Trimming shortened V by 4 bases and J by 2 bases, and 6 bases separated the two germline ends. CDR3 size: 12 residues. The germline gives CDR1 SGHVS, CDR2 FQNEAQ. The DNA of the CDR3 is TGTGCCAGCAGCTCGGGAACCTACGAGCAGTACTTC. This codes for CASSSGTYEQYF. Combining the CDR3 with reference TRBV7-8 and TRBJ2-7 gives the whole variable domain GAGVSQSPRYKVAKRGQDVALRCDPISGHVSLFWYQQALGQGPEFLTYFQNEAQLDKSGLPSDRFFAERPEGSVSTLKIQRTQQEDSAVYLCASSSGTYEQYFGPGTRLTVT.

The rearrangement uses TRBV7-2 and TRBJ2-2; 12 bases fit TRBD2. From germline, CDR1 is SGHTA and CDR2 FQGNSA. J was trimmed by 5 bases and V by 6 bases; bases with no gene match: 1. The CDR3 has 14 amino acids. CDR3: CASRTSGSTGELFF. The CDR3 DNA is TGTGCCAGCAGGACTAGCGGGAGTACCGGGGAGCTGTTTTTT.

The CDR3 protein is CASSQGDQETQYF. The CDR3 DNA is TGTGCCAGCTCACAGGGGGACCAAGAGACCCAGTACTTC. This chain links TRBV18 with TRBJ2-5; a weak D match, TRBD1 (6 bases). The CDR3 runs 13 residues. Trimming shortened V by 4 bases and J by 0 bases, and 6 bases separated the two germline ends. CDR1 is KGHSH and CDR2 is LQKENI in the germline V gene.

The chain joins TRBV4-1 to TRBJ2-1; perhaps TRBD1 as D (5 bases). V dropped 1 base and J dropped 0 bases, with 10 bases sitting between them. CDR1 and CDR2 (germline): MGHRA, YSYEKL. CDR3 length: 16 amino acids. CDR3 residues: CASSQGYRSSYNEQFF. CDR3 in DNA: TGCGCCAGCAGCCAAGGGTACAGGAGCTCCTACAATGAGCAGTTCTTC.

The rearrangement uses TRBV19 and TRBJ1-4, with D perhaps TRBD1 (6 bases). This CDR3 has 14 residues. Looked up from germline, CDR1 is LNHDA and CDR2 is SQIVND (reference sequence). The ends were cut back, 6 bases at V and 8 bases at J, with 16 bases in the middle. The CDR3 DNA is TGTGCCAGTAGCTTGGGGGCTCCGGGGGAAAAACTGTTTTTT. Amino acid sequence: CASSLGAPGEKLFF.

This chain links TRBV6-6 with TRBJ2-7, with D perhaps matching TRBD1 (5 bases). This CDR3 region has 14 residues. CDR1 is MNHNY, CDR2 SVGAGI, per germline (reference sequence). Trimming stripped 5 bases from V and 6 bases from J, with 17 bases between. CDR3 region: CASSPRVKGFEQYF. CDR3 in DNA: TGTGCCAGCAGTCCCCGGGTGAAGGGGTTCGAGCAGTACTTC.

This sequence joins TRBV7-2 and TRBJ1-2; no firm D call. V gave up 4 bases and J gave up 7 bases, with 10 bases separating them. Germline assignment: CDR1 SGHTA and CDR2 FQGNSA. CDR3 length: 12 amino acids. The CDR3 sequence is CASSSTAGGYTF. The CDR3 nucleotides are TGTGCCAGCAGCTCGACGGCGGGTGGCTACACCTTC.

The chain links TRBV7-3 to TRBJ2-5; 8 bases agree with TRBD2. Germline CDR1 SGHTA, CDR2 FQGTGA. V shed 2 bases, J shed 4 bases, and the junction held 3 bases outside the gene matches. This CDR3 has 14 amino acids. The CDR3 region is CASSLDGRVETQYF. The CDR3 nucleotides read TGTGCCAGCAGCTTAGACGGGAGGGTAGAGACCCAGTACTTC.

The sample holds a few counts of this clone. This chain joins TRBV6-5 and TRBJ2-7, with 7 bases lining up with TRBD2. Per the germline V gene, CDR1 is MNHEY and CDR2 is SVGAGI. J was trimmed by 2 bases and V by 0 bases; bases with no gene match: 4. The CDR3 totals 15 residues. The CDR3 reads CASSYSLAETYEQYF. The CDR3, as DNA: TGTGCCAGCAGTTACTCCCTAGCGGAAACCTACGAGCAGTACTTC.

J is TRBJ2-2 and V is TRBV2; TRBD1 matches 8 bases. Germline CDR1 SNHLY, CDR2 FYNNEI. The CDR3 is 13 amino acids. V shed 8 bases and J 6 bases; nucleotides not matched to a gene: 5. The CDR3 reads CASRTGFAGELFF. The CDR3 DNA reads TGTGCCAGCCGGACAGGGTTCGCCGGGGAGCTGTTTTTT.

The CDR3 reads CASSFGENTEAFF. DNA for the CDR3: TGTGCCAGCAGCTTCGGAGAGAACACTGAAGCTTTCTTT. The V gene is TRBV7-6, the J gene TRBJ1-1; D not resolved. V was cut by 3 bases and J by 1 base, with 6 bases left in between. This CDR3 has 13 amino acids. CDR1 is SGHVS and CDR2 is FNYEAQ in the germline V gene.

J is TRBJ1-5 and V is TRBV15, with D uncertain. Germline CDR1 is LNHNV and CDR2 is YYDKDF (reference sequence). V dropped 3 bases and J dropped 2 bases, with 11 bases sitting between them. The CDR3 totals 15 residues. The CDR3 loop is CATSSSPGGNQPQHF. CDR3 sequence (DNA): TGTGCCACCAGCAGTTCACCGGGTGGCAATCAGCCCCAGCATTTT.

The V call is TRBV6-5, the J call TRBJ2-3, with TRBD2 matching over 8 bases. Germline assignment: CDR1 MNHEY and CDR2 SVGAGI. The CDR3 totals 13 residues. The DNA for the CDR3 is TGTGCTTCCCGGGAGGGCGCGGCAGATACGCAGTATTTT. Translated: CASREGAADTQYF.

The V gene is TRBV14, the J gene TRBJ2-1; the match to TRBD2 covers 8 bases. The ends lost 1 base at V and 3 bases at J; junction bases unmatched: 2. This CDR3 region has 15 residues. The germline gives CDR1 SGHDN, CDR2 FVKESK. This CDR3 reads CASSQGTSGYNEQFF. The CDR3 DNA is TGTGCCAGCAGCCAAGGTACTAGCGGCTACAATGAGCAGTTCTTC.

Concerning this clone itself: Other DNA sequences in this sample translate to the same CDR3. The chain joins TRBV27 to TRBJ2-3; unclear D gene. Germline V lookup: CDR1 MNHEY, CDR2 SMNVEV (reference sequence). The ends were cut back, 6 bases at V and 2 bases at J, with 15 bases in the middle. The CDR3 covers 15 residues. CDR3 region: CASRATPSHTDTQYF. The CDR3 DNA sequence: TGTGCCAGCAGAGCGACTCCATCCCACACAGATACGCAGTATTTT.

This chain joins TRBV4-1 and TRBJ1-2; TRBD1 matches 9 bases. Germline loops: CDR1 MGHRA, CDR2 YSYEKL. CDR3 length: 16 residues. V shed 0 bases and J 4 bases; nucleotides not matched to a gene: 6. CDR3: CASSQDPRDRAYGYTF. CDR3 sequence (DNA): TGCGCCAGCAGCCAAGATCCACGGGACAGGGCCTATGGCTACACCTTC.

The genes are TRBV27 and TRBJ1-2; possibly TRBD1 for D (5 bases). The germline V gene encodes CDR1 MNHEY and CDR2 SMNVEV (reference sequence). Trimming removed 5 bases from V and 8 bases from J, with 15 bases in between. The CDR3 is made up of 13 amino acids. CDR3 in DNA: TGTGCCAGCAGTCAGGACATTGGGCAAGGCTACACCTTC. This sequence encodes CASSQDIGQGYTF.